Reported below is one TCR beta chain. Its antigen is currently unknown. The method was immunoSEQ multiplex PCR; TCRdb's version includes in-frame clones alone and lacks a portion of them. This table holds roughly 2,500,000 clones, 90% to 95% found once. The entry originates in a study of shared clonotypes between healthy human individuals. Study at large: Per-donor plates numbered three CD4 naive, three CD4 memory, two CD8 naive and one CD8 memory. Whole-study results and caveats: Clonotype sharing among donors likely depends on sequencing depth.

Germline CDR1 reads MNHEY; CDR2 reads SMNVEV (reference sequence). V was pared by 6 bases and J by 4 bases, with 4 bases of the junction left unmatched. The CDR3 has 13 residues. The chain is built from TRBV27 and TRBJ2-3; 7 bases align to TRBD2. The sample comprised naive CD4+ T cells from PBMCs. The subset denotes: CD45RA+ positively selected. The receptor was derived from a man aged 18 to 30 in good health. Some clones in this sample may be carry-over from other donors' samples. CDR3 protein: CASRPGLPDTQYF. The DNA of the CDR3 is TGTGCCAGCAGACCGGGACTACCAGATACGCAGTATTTT.